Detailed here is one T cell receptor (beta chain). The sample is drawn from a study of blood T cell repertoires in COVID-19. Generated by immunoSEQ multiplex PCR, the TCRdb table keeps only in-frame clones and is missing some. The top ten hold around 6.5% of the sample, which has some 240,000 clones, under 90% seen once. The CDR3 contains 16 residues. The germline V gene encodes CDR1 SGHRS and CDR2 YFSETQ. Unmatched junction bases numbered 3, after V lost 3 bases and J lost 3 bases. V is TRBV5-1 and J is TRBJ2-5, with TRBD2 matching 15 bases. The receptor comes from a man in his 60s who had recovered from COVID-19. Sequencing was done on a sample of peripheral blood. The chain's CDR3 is CASSSGTSGRKETQYF. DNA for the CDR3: TGCGCCAGCAGCTCCGGGACTAGCGGGAGGAAAGAGACCCAGTACTTC.